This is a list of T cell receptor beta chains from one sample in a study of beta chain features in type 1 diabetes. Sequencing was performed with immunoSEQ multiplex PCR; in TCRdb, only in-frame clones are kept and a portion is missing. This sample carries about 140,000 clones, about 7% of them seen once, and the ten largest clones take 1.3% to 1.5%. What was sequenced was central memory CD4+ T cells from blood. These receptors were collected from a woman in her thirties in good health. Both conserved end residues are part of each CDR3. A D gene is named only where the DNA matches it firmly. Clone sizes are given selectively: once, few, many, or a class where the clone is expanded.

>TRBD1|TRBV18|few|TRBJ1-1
TGTGCCAGCTCAGGTGACAGGGGAAGGAACACTGAAGCTTTCTTT
CASSGDRGRNTEAFF
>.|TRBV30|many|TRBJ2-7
TGTGCCGCCTCGACTAGAGTCTACGAGCAGTACTTC
CAASTRVYEQYF
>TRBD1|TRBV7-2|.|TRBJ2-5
TGTGCCAGCAGCCTTAGACAGGGTGTAAACCAAGAGACCCAGTACTTC
CASSLRQGVNQETQYF
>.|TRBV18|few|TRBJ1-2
TGTGCCAGCTCACCGAGGTCGATACAGGTCCCCGGAGTGGGATACTATGGCTACACCTTC
CASSPRSIQVPGVGYYGYTF
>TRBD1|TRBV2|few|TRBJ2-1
TGTGCCAGCAGTCCCGGACAGGCTCTCAATGAGCAGTTCTTC
CASSPGQALNEQFF
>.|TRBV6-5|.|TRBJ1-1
TGTGCCAGCACCATAACAGAGAACACTGAAGCTTTCTTT
CASTITENTEAFF
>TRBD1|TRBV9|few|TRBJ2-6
TGTGCCAGCACTACCGGGACAGGGGGTTCGGGGGCCAACGTCCTGACTTTC
CASTTGTGGSGANVLTF
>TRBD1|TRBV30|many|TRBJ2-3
TGTGCCTGGAGGACAGGGGGCGATACGCAGTATTTT
CAWRTGGDTQYF
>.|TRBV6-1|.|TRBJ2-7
TGTGCCAGCAGTGAACAACTAGTCGTCTACGAGCAGTACTTC
CASSEQLVVYEQYF
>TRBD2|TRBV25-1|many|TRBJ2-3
TGTGCCAGCAGTGCGACTAGCGGGAGGGCAGATACGCAGTATTTT
CASSATSGRADTQYF